One and the same sample provided the 6 T cell receptor beta chains below, sequenced in a study of T cells in Graves' hyperthyroidism and ophthalmopathy. Amplification of TCR beta CDR3 regions was performed using RNA transcripts as template. The HTBI primer set served for first-round RT-PCR of the TCR CDR3. TCRdb processed the multiplex PCR reads anew with MiXCR; each CDR3 protein has one entry. The data contain about 320,000 distinct CDR3 sequences, roughly 17% of them singletons. The material sequenced was blood. These receptors were taken from a man aged 25 to 40 with Graves' hyperthyroidism.

The J gene is TRBJ2-5, the V gene TRBV12-3 or TRBV12-4, with 7 bases matching TRBD2. With 6 bases clipped from V and 1 base from J, the junction kept 8 bases outside the gene matches. This CDR3 has 15 amino acids. CDR3 amino acids: CASSFSAGSQETQYF. CDR3 nucleotide sequence: TGTGCCAGCAGCTTCTCAGCGGGATCCCAAGAGACCCAGTACTTC.

This clonotype has ten or more counts. CDR3 protein: CASRTGGENYGYTF. CDR3 sequence (DNA): TGTGCCAGCAGAACAGGGGGCGAAAACTATGGCTACACCTTC. The V call is TRBV18, the J call TRBJ1-2; the match to TRBD1 covers 9 bases. V was clipped by 8 bases and J by 2 bases; unmatched bases: 6. CDR1 is KGHSH, CDR2 LQKENI, per germline. CDR3 length: 14 amino acids.

This clonotype was seen at least ten times. The chain recombines TRBV20-1 with TRBJ2-7; 7 bases agree with TRBD1. Germline V gene sequence: CDR1 DFQATT, CDR2 SNEGSKA (reference sequence). The length of the CDR3 is 15 residues. The ends lost 4 bases at V and 3 bases at J; junction bases unmatched: 12. This chain's CDR3 is CSATSGQEADYEQYF. The CDR3 bases are TGCAGTGCTACCTCAGGACAGGAGGCCGACTACGAGCAGTACTTC.

This clonotype was counted a few times. This rearrangement joins TRBV11-2 to TRBJ2-1; D ambiguous. Trimming left V 2 bases short and J 6 bases short, with 8 bases between. Germline CDR1 is SGHAT and CDR2 is FQNNGV. This CDR3 comprises 13 residues. The CDR3 coding sequence is TGTGCCAGCAGCTTAAACTCAGCCAATGAGCAGTTCTTC. This gives the protein CASSLNSANEQFF.

This clonotype appeared many times. The chain uses TRBV27 and TRBJ2-7; perhaps TRBD1 as D (6 bases). This CDR3 comprises 12 residues. Between the trimmed V and J ends, which lost 2 bases and 7 bases, there was a span of 9 bases. In germline, CDR1 is MNHEY, CDR2 SMNVEV (reference sequence). Here the CDR3 DNA reads TGTGCCAGCAGTTTAAGGGGGAGAGAGCAGTACTTC. Amino acids: CASSLRGREQYF.

This clonotype was seen a handful of times. V and J are TRBV5-5 and TRBJ2-5, with D possibly matching TRBD2 (7 bases). The CDR3 spans 15 residues. CDR1 and CDR2 (germline): SGHKS, YYEKEE (reference sequence). V gave up 4 bases and J gave up 7 bases, with 20 bases separating them. In DNA, the CDR3 is TGTGCCAGCAGCCTGGGGGGGGGCCGGAGTTTGACCCAGTACTTC. This encodes CASSLGGGRSLTQYF.